These 22 T cell receptor beta chains came from one sample sequenced in a study of early T cells in non-severe SARS-CoV-2 infection. In TCRdb, the 5' RACE reads were re-called with MiXCR into one record per CDR3 protein. Of 25,000 to 35,000 distinct CDR3 sequences listed, roughly 4.4% are singletons. What was sequenced was whole blood. Receptors originate from an adult who was a healthcare worker with PCR-confirmed SARS-CoV-2 infection or an uninfected control (not recorded which).

This clonotype was observed many times. The CDR3 loop reads CASSLGGAGHQETQYF. The CDR3, as DNA: TGTGCCAGCAGCTTGGGAGGGGCGGGGCACCAAGAGACCCAGTACTTC. V and J are TRBV11-2 and TRBJ2-5; 7 nucleotides line up with TRBD2. The CDR3 has 16 residues. Germline-derived CDR1 and CDR2 are SGHAT and FQNNGV. The V gene end was trimmed by 3 bases and the J gene end by 0 bases; junction bases not matched to a gene: 7.

This clonotype was recorded many times. The chain joins TRBV12-3 or TRBV12-4 to TRBJ1-4; D may be TRBD1 (6 bases). CDR3 length: 19 residues. V gave up 6 bases and J gave up 0 bases, with 23 bases separating them. CDR3 in DNA: TGTGCCAGCAGACGCTCTTCCTGGGGGCGGACTGCAACTAATGAAAAACTGTTTTTT. Protein product: CASRRSSWGRTATNEKLFF.

The chain uses TRBV10-3 and TRBJ2-1; TRBD2 matches 8 bases. J was trimmed by 0 bases and V by 2 bases; bases with no gene match: 3. The CDR3 extends over 16 amino acids. Germline V lookup: CDR1 ENHRY, CDR2 SYGVKD. For the CDR3, the DNA is TGTGCCATCAGTGAGCCAGCGGGAGTCTCCTACAATGAGCAGTTCTTC. This gives the protein CAISEPAGVSYNEQFF.

This clonotype counts as medium-sized. V is TRBV11-1 and J is TRBJ2-5; D is uncertain. The CDR3 sequence is 15 residues long. The germline V gene has CDR1 SGHAT and CDR2 FQDESV (reference sequence). The V end was cut by 5 bases, the J end by 4 bases, with 17 bases between. Written as DNA, the CDR3 is TGTGCCAGCAGCCCGTCATCGGTCGTGATAGAGACCCAGTACTTC. It yields the protein CASSPSSVVIETQYF.

This clonotype was seen only a few times. This rearrangement joins TRBV10-3 to TRBJ1-2; TRBD1 is a possible D gene (5 bases). The CDR3 consists of 14 residues. Trimming removed 4 bases at V and 5 bases at J, with 14 bases between. Germline CDR1 reads ENHRY; CDR2 reads SYGVKD. CDR3 loop: CAISAPGPGYGYTF. The CDR3 region has the DNA TGTGCCATCAGTGCGCCGGGACCGGGTTATGGCTACACCTTC.

This clonotype was counted many times. This chain links TRBV5-4 with TRBJ2-5; D call uncertain. Germline V gives CDR1 SGHNT, CDR2 YYREEE (reference sequence). CDR3 length: 16 amino acids. Trimming shortened V by 6 bases and J by 2 bases, and 20 bases separated the two germline ends. The CDR3 sequence is CASTSDPTLGQETQYF. The DNA for the CDR3 is TGTGCCAGCACCTCCGACCCTACCCTAGGGCAAGAGACCCAGTACTTC.

This clonotype was counted a few times. This rearrangement joins TRBV6-2 or TRBV6-3 to TRBJ2-2; D ambiguous. CDR3 length equals 12 residues. From germline, CDR1 is MNHEY and CDR2 SVGEGT. Trimming stripped 3 bases from V and 4 bases from J, with 3 bases between. CDR3 sequence reads: CASSYITGELFF. DNA for the CDR3: TGTGCCAGCAGTTATATCACCGGGGAGCTGTTTTTT.

This clonotype came up a few times. The chain combines TRBV10-3 with TRBJ1-5; unclear D gene. With 2 bases removed from V and 0 bases from J, the gap between germline ends came to 8 bases. The CDR3 totals 15 residues. Germline loops: CDR1 ENHRY, CDR2 SYGVKD. The CDR3 DNA follows: TGTGCCATCAGTGAGCAGGATTATAGCAATCAGCCCCAGCATTTT. This gives the protein CAISEQDYSNQPQHF.

This clonotype appeared many times. This chain links TRBV28 with TRBJ2-1, with a weak D call TRBD1 (5 bases). Germline V lookup: CDR1 MDHEN, CDR2 SYDVKM. The CDR3 has 12 residues. V was cut by 8 bases and J by 8 bases, with 13 bases left in between. The CDR3 DNA reads TGTGCCAGCTTCGCCTGGGGCGATGAGCAGTTCTTC. This translates into CASFAWGDEQFF.

This clonotype has a count of ten or more. The gene calls are TRBV28 and TRBJ2-7; D is ambiguous. The CDR3 extends over 15 amino acids. Trimming removed 2 bases at V and 7 bases at J, with 18 bases between. Germline lookup yields CDR1 MDHEN and CDR2 SYDVKM. CDR3 in DNA: TGTGCCAGCAGTTTACGCCAACCCACAACCCTGGAGCAGTACTTC. Translated: CASSLRQPTTLEQYF.

This clonotype was recorded many times. The chain employs TRBV7-2 and TRBJ2-1; D gene ambiguous. Germline V lookup: CDR1 SGHTA, CDR2 FQGNSA. The CDR3 has 12 residues. Trimming removed 5 bases at V and 5 bases at J, with 7 bases between. The CDR3, as DNA: TGTGCCAGCAGCCTTTTGAACAATGAGCAGTTCTTC. Amino acids: CASSLLNNEQFF.

The CDR3: CSVAAGLFEQFF. The CDR3 DNA reads TGCAGCGTTGCTGCGGGACTCTTTGAGCAGTTCTTC. This rearrangement joins TRBV29-1 to TRBJ2-1; a possible D gene is TRBD2 (6 bases). The V gene lost 4 bases and the J gene lost 9 bases, with 13 bases spanning the gap. The germline CDR1 and CDR2 sequences are SQVTM and ANQGSEA. CDR3 length: 12 residues.

This clonotype was recorded many times. This chain joins TRBV18 and TRBJ2-7, with a possible D match to TRBD1 (6 bases). V was shortened by 4 bases and J by 6 bases, with 19 bases between the two germline ends. The germline V gene has CDR1 KGHSH and CDR2 LQKENI. This CDR3 contains 15 residues. For the CDR3, the DNA is TGTGCCAGCTCACGCACAATGCAGGGGTTGTGCGAGCAGTACGTC. Encoded protein: CASSRTMQGLCEQYV.

This clonotype showed up many times. The CDR3 DNA reads TGTGCCAGCAGCCAAGATACCGGGACAAGGGATTCACCCCTCCACTTT. It translates to CASSQDTGTRDSPLHF. The V call is TRBV3-1, the J call TRBJ1-6; weak D call: TRBD1 (6 bases). The CDR3 length is 16 residues. Deletions cut 0 bases from V and 8 bases from J, with 14 bases between. Per germline, CDR1 LGHDT and CDR2 YNNKEL (reference sequence).

V gene TRBV7-2 combines with J gene TRBJ2-1; D ambiguous. From germline, CDR1 is SGHTA and CDR2 FQGNSA. V lost 5 bases and J 8 bases, leaving 7 bases between the germline ends. There are 11 residues in the CDR3. Written as DNA, the CDR3 is TGTGCCAGCAGCCTCATGGATGAGCAGTTCTTC. Protein product: CASSLMDEQFF.

Many counts were recorded for this clonotype. This rearrangement joins TRBV29-1 to TRBJ2-6; no firm D call. CDR1 is SQVTM, CDR2 ANQGSEA, per germline. Trimming cost V 3 bases and J 0 bases, with 3 bases left between them. The CDR3 loop spans 13 amino acids. The DNA of the CDR3 is TGCAGCGTTGATTTCTCTGGGGCCAACGTCCTGACTTTC. It translates to CSVDFSGANVLTF.

This clonotype was seen more than once but under ten times. It may be a read error: a sequence one base away is much more abundant. The chain joins TRBV6-5 to TRBJ2-5, with 9 bases aligning to TRBD1. Per germline, CDR1 MNHEY and CDR2 SVGAGI. This CDR3 region has 14 residues. V lost 6 bases, J lost 7 bases, and 9 bases stayed unmatched. CDR3: CASSLSDRGGTQYF. The CDR3 DNA is TGTGCCAGCAGCCTGTCGGACAGGGGAGGGACCCAGTACTTC.

V is TRBV12-3 or TRBV12-4 and J is TRBJ2-5; D might be TRBD1 (5 bases). V was pared by 5 bases and J by 2 bases, with 9 bases between. The CDR3 runs to 13 residues. The CDR3 nucleotides are TGTGCCAGCAGTCATCAGGGACAAGAGACCCAGTACTTC. Protein: CASSHQGQETQYF.

This clonotype has ten or more counts. The chain carries TRBV10-3 and TRBJ2-3; 7 bases map to TRBD2. There are 14 residues in the CDR3. Germline V gene lookup returns CDR1 ENHRY and CDR2 SYGVKD. V dropped 7 bases and J dropped 4; count of bases not matched to a gene: 8. DNA of the CDR3: TGTGCCATCAATGGTGCGGGAGCGCCAGATACGCAGTATTTT. Protein: CAINGAGAPDTQYF.

This clonotype was counted ten times or more. The V and J genes are TRBV11-3 and TRBJ2-2; D remains ambiguous. Germline CDR1 and CDR2: SGHNT and YENEEA. The CDR3 extends over 13 amino acids. V was pared by 5 bases and J by 0 bases, with 4 bases between. CDR3 loop: CASSRSNTGELFF. The CDR3 DNA follows: TGTGCCAGCAGCCGCTCGAACACCGGGGAGCTGTTTTTT.

This clonotype rates as large (0.1 to 1%). This sequence joins TRBV4-3 and TRBJ1-2, with a possible D match to TRBD1 (6 bases). Germline values: CDR1 LGHNA, CDR2 YSLEER. V was trimmed by 4 bases and J by 0 bases, leaving 12 bases between them. The CDR3 is 15 amino acids. DNA for the CDR3: TGCGCCAGCAGCCCCGCGACAGGTACTAACTATGGCTACACCTTC. Residues: CASSPATGTNYGYTF.

For this clonotype: A read error may explain this, as a much larger clone is one base away. The chain recombines TRBV14 with TRBJ2-5, with D perhaps TRBD2 (6 bases). From germline, CDR1 is SGHDN and CDR2 FVKESK. The CDR3 consists of 14 residues. DNA for the CDR3: TGTGCCAGCAGCCAGATGACTAGGGAAGAGAACCAGTACTTC. Translating it yields CASSQMTREENQYF.